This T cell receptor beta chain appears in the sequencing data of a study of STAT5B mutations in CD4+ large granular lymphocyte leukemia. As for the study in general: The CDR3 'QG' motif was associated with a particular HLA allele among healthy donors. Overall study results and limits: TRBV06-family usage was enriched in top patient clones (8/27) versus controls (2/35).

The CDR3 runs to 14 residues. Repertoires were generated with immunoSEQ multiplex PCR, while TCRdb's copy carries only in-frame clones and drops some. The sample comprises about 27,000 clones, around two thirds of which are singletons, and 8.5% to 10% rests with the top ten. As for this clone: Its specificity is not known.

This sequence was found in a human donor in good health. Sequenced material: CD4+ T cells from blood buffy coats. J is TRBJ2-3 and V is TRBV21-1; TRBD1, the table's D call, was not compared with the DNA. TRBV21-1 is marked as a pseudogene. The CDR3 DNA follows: TGTGCCAGCAGCACACAGGGATGTGCAGATACGCAGTATTTT. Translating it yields CASSTQGCADTQYF.